This is a list of T cell receptor beta chains from one sample in a study of cytomegalovirus exposure and HLA in healthy donors. TCRdb keeps only in-frame clones here, not all; method: immunoSEQ multiplex PCR. The sample has fewer than 200,000 clones; about four fifths are singletons. The specimen sequenced was PBMCs. These receptors came from a woman aged 18-35 years in good health and CMV-seronegative. Each CDR3 is given with its conserved first and last residue. The order of the fields is D gene, V gene, J gene, clone size, CDR3 DNA, CDR3 protein. The D gene is left open where the match is weak. Not every row has a clone size; where given, it reads once, few, many or a size class.

TRBD2	TRBV5-1	TRBJ2-7	NA	TGCGCCAGCAGACGGACTAGCGGGAGCTCCTACGAGCAGTACTTC	CASRRTSGSSYEQYF
NA	TRBV11-3	TRBJ1-1	NA	TGTGCCAGCAGCCCTAGACCCAGGGATACTGAAGCTTTCTTT	CASSPRPRDTEAFF
TRBD2	TRBV25-1	TRBJ2-1	NA	TGTGCCAGCAGCAGGGCCGGGACTAGCGGGATGGGGGAGCAGTTCTTC	CASSRAGTSGMGEQFF
TRBD2	TRBV9	TRBJ2-3	NA	TGTGCCAGCAGCACTAGCGTGGTGACAGATACGCAGTATTTT	CASSTSVVTDTQYF
NA	TRBV14	TRBJ2-1	NA	TGTGCCAGCAGCCAAGATGGCGGGGCTCTCTACAATGAGCAGTTCTTC	CASSQDGGALYNEQFF
TRBD1	TRBV6-8	TRBJ2-2	few	TGTGCCAGCAGTTACTCCCTCAGGGGGCGGACCGGGGAGCTGTTTTTT	CASSYSLRGRTGELFF
NA	TRBV7-9	TRBJ1-5	once	TGTGCCAGCAGTCAAACCCCAGAACAGCCCCAGCATTTT	CASSQTPEQPQHF
TRBD2	TRBV27	TRBJ2-1	NA	TGTGCCAGCAGTAGCGCGGGACTAGCGAAGCAGTTCTTC	CASSSAGLAKQFF
TRBD2	TRBV10-2	TRBJ2-5	NA	TGCGCCAGCAGTGATATTAGCGGGAGGGTCGAGACCCAGTACTTC	CASSDISGRVETQYF
TRBD2	TRBV7-2	TRBJ2-5	NA	TGTGCCAGCAGCCTTCTAGCGGGAGAGGCAGAGACCCAGTACTTC	CASSLLAGEAETQYF
TRBD1	TRBV5-1	TRBJ2-5	NA	TGCGCCAGCAGCTTGGCTTACACTAGACAGGGGTGGGAGACCCAGTACTTC	CASSLAYTRQGWETQYF
NA	TRBV4-3	TRBJ2-1	NA	TGCGCCAGCAGCCAAGATCGAGGGTCTAGCTACAATGAGCAGTTCTTC	CASSQDRGSSYNEQFF
NA	TRBV18	TRBJ2-1	NA	TGTGCCAGCTCACCTGCGGGATCCTACAATGAGCAGTTCTTC	CASSPAGSYNEQFF
NA	TRBV28	TRBJ1-1	NA	TGTGCCAGCAAGGGGTCTAAGGGGCAGAACACTGAAGCTTTCTTT	CASKGSKGQNTEAFF
NA	TRBV7-2	TRBJ2-5	once	TGTGCCAGCAGCTTAGCGGGAGGCAGGGAGACCCAGTACTTC	CASSLAGGRETQYF
TRBD1	TRBV5-1	TRBJ1-3	NA	TGCGCCAGCAGCTCGGGACAGGGTATCGGAAACACCATATATTTT	CASSSGQGIGNTIYF
NA	TRBV28	TRBJ2-7	NA	TGTGCCAGCAGTGACTACGAGCAGTACTTC	CASSDYEQYF
TRBD1	TRBV19	TRBJ2-7	few	TGTGCCAGTAGTACCGGGACAGCCTCCTACGAGCAGTACTTC	CASSTGTASYEQYF
NA	TRBV27	TRBJ1-5	NA	TGTGCCAGCAGTTTAAGGCCCCCGCGGGACCAGCCCCAGCATTTT	CASSLRPPRDQPQHF
NA	TRBV18	TRBJ1-3	NA	TGTGCCAGCTCAAGACAACTTGGAAACACCATATATTTT	CASSRQLGNTIYF
NA	TRBV11-3	TRBJ2-2	NA	TGTGCCAGCAGCTTCGGTAGCGGCAACACCGGGGAGCTGTTTTTT	CASSFGSGNTGELFF
NA	TRBV10-3	TRBJ1-2	NA	TGTGCCATCAGTGATGGAGAGAACGACTCTAACTATGGCTACACCTTC	CAISDGENDSNYGYTF